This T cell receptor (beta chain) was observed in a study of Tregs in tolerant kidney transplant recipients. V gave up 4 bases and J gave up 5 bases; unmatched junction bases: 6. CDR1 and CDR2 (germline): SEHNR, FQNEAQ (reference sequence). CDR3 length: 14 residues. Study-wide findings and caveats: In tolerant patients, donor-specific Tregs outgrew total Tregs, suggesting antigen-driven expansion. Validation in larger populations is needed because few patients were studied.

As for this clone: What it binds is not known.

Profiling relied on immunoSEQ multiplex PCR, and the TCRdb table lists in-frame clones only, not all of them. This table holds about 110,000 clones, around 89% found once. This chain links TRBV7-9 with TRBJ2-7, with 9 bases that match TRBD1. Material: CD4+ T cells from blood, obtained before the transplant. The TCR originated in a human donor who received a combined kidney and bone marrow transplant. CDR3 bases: TGTGCCAGCAGCTGGGGACAGGGCCTCGACGAGCAGTACTTC. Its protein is CASSWGQGLDEQYF. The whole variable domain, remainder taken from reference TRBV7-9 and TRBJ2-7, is DTGVSQNPRHKITKRGQNVTFRCDPISEHNRLYWYRQTLGQGPEFLTYFQNEAQLEKSRLLSDRFSAERPKGSFSTLEIQRTEQGDSAMYLCASSWGQGLDEQYFGPGTRLTVT.